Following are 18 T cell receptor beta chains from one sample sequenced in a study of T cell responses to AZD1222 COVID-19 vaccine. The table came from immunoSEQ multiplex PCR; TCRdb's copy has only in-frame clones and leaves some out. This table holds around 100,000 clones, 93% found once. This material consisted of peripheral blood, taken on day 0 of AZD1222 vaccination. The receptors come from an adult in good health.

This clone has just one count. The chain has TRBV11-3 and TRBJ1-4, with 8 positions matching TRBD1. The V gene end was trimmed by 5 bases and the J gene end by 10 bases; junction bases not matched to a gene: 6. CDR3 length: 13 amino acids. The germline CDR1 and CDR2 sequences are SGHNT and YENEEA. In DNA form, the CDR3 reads TGTGCCAGCAGCCGCCAGACAGGGGCAAAACTGTTTTTT. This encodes CASSRQTGAKLFF.

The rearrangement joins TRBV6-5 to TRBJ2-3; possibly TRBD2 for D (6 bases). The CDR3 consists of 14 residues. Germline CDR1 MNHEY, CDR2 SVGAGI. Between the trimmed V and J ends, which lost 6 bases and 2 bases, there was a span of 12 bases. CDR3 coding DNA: TGTGCCAGCAGGGTAGCGGTCACCACAGATACGCAGTATTTT. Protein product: CASRVAVTTDTQYF.

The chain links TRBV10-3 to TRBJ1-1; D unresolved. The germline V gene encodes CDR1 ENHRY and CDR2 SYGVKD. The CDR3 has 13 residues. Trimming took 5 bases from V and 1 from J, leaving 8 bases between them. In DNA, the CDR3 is TGTGCCATCAGTTCGCTCGGGAACACTGAAGCTTTCTTT. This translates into CAISSLGNTEAFF.

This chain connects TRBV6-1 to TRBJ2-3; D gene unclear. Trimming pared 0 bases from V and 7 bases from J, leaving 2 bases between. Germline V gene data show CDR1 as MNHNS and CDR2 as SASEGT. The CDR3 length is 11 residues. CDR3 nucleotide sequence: TGTGCCAGCAGTGAAGCATATACGCAGTATTTT. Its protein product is CASSEAYTQYF.

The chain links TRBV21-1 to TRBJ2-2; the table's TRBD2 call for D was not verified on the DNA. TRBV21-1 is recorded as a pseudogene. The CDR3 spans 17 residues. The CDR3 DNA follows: TGTGCCAGCAGCCCGCTACCGTTGGGCGGGATGGGCGGGGAGCTGTTTTTT. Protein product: CASSPLPLGGMGGELFF.

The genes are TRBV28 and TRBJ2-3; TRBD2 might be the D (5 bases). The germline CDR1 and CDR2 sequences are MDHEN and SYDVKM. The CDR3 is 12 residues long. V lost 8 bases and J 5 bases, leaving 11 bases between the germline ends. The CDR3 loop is CASLGVGDTQYF. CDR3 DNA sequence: TGTGCCAGCCTCGGGGTGGGAGATACGCAGTATTTT.

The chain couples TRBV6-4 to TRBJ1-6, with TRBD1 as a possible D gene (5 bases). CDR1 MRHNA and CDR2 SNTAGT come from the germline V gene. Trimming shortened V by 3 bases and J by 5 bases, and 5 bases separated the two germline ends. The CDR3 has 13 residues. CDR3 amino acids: CASSEDNNSPLHF. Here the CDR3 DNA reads TGTGCCAGCAGTGAGGACAATAATTCACCCCTCCACTTT.

CDR3 in amino acids: CASSPPWGLETNEKLFF. The CDR3 bases are TGTGCCAGCAGTCCGCCGTGGGGGCTTGAAACTAATGAAAAACTGTTTTTT. This chain links TRBV6-6 with TRBJ1-4; D is possibly TRBD1 (6 bases). The CDR3 contains 17 residues. Trimming pared 5 bases from V and 1 base from J, leaving 17 bases between. Germline V gene sequence: CDR1 MNHNY, CDR2 SVGAGI (reference sequence).

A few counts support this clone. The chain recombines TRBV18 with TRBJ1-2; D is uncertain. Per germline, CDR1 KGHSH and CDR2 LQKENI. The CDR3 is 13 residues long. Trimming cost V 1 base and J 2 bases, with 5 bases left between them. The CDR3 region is CASSPQGNYGYTF. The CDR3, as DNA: TGTGCCAGCTCACCACAAGGGAACTATGGCTACACCTTC.

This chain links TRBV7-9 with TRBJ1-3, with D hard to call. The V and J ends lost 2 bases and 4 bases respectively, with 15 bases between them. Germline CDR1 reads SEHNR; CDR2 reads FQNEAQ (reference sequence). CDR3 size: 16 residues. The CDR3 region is CASSLFEKRRGNTIYF. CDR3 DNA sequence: TGTGCCAGCAGCTTATTCGAGAAACGAAGGGGAAACACCATATATTTT. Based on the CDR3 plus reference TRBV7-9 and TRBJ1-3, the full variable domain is DTGVSQNPRHKITKRGQNVTFRCDPISEHNRLYWYRQTLGQGPEFLTYFQNEAQLEKSRLLSDRFSAERPKGSFSTLEIQRTEQGDSAMYLCASSLFEKRRGNTIYFGEGSWLTVV.

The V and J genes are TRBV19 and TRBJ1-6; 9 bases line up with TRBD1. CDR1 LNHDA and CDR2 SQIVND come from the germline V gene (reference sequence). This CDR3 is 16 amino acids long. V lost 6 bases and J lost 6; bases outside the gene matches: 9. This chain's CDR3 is CASRSPTGGINSPLHF. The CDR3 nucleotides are TGTGCCAGTAGGTCCCCGACAGGGGGTATTAATTCACCCCTCCACTTT.

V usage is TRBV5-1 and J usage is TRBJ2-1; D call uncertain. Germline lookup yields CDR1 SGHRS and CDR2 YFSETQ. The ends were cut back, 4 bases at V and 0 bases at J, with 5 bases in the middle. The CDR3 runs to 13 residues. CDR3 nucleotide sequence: TGCGCCAGCAGCGCCGGCTCCTACAATGAGCAGTTCTTC. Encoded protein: CASSAGSYNEQFF.

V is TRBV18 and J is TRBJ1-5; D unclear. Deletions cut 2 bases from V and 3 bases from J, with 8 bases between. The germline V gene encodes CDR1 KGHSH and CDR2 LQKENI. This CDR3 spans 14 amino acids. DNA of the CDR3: TGTGCCAGCTCACCAGGGCTGAACAATCAGCCCCAGCATTTT. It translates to CASSPGLNNQPQHF.

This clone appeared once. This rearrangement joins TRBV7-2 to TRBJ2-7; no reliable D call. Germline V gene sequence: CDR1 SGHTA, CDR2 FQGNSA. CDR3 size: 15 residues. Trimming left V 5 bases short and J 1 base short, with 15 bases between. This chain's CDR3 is CASSRTSLGSYEQYF. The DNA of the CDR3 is TGTGCCAGCAGCCGTACATCCCTGGGTTCCTACGAGCAGTACTTC.

The CDR3 protein is CSGGLAGVLSYEQYF. CDR3 DNA sequence: TGCAGCGGGGGACTAGCGGGAGTGTTATCCTACGAGCAGTACTTC. The chain carries TRBV29-1 and TRBJ2-7, with TRBD2 identical over 14 bases. This CDR3 has 15 amino acids. V trimming: 7 bases; J trimming: 1 base; junction bases outside the gene matches: 6. Germline CDR1 SQVTM, CDR2 ANQGSEA.

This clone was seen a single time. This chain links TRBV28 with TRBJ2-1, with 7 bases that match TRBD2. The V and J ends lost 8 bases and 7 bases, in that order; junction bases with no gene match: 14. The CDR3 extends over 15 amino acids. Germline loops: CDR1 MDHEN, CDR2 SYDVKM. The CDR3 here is CASSIGGSRGNEQFF. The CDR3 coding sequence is TGTGCCAGCTCGATTGGCGGGAGTAGAGGTAATGAGCAGTTCTTC.

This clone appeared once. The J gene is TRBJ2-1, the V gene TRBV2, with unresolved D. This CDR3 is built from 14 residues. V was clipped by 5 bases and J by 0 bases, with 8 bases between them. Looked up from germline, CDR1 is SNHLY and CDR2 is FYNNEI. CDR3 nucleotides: TGTGCCAGCAGTCCCTCGGGCTCCTACAATGAGCAGTTCTTC. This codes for CASSPSGSYNEQFF. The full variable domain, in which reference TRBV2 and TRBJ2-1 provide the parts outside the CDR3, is EPEVTQTPSHQVTQMGQEVILRCVPISNHLYFYWYRQILGQKVEFLVSFYNNEISEKSEIFDDQFSVERPDGSNFTLKIRSTKLEDSAMYFCASSPSGSYNEQFFGPGTRLTVL.

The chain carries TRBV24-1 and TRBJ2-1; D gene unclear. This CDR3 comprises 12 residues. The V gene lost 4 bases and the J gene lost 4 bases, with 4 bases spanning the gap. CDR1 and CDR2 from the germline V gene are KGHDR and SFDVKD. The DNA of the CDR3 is TGTGCCACCAGTGACGTTTACAATGAGCAGTTCTTC. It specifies CATSDVYNEQFF.